A selection of T cell receptor beta chains follows, all from one sample in a study of cytomegalovirus exposure and HLA in healthy donors. The repertoire was sequenced with immunoSEQ multiplex PCR; TCRdb's copy has only in-frame clones and lacks some. This sample has approximately 150,000 clones; around 75% occur once, and the top ten carry 11%. Sequencing was carried out using PBMCs. These receptors all stem from a man between 18 and 29 years old in good health and CMV-seropositive. Both conserved end residues are part of each CDR3. The order of the fields is J gene, V gene, clone size, D gene, CDR3 DNA, CDR3 protein. A D gene is named only where the DNA matches it firmly. Only some rows state a clone size, as once, few, many or a class for expanded clones.

TRBJ2-2 TRBV6-6 - TRBD2 TGTGCCAGCACCGTAGCGGGAAGGAACACCGGGGAGCTGTTTTTT CASTVAGRNTGELFF
TRBJ2-7 TRBV30 few - TGTGCCTGGAGCTCAAGAGGATACGAGCAGTACTTC CAWSSRGYEQYF
TRBJ2-1 TRBV29-1 once TRBD2 TGCAGCGTTATAGCGGGAGGCCCGGCCAATGAGCAGTTCTTC CSVIAGGPANEQFF
TRBJ1-1 TRBV28 - TRBD1 TGTCCCAGCAGTTTGACAGGGGCCCTCGGAAATGAAGCTTTCTTT CPSSLTGALGNEAFF
TRBJ2-7 TRBV27 few - TGTGCCAGCAGTTTTACGGTAGACTACGAGCAGTACTTC CASSFTVDYEQYF
TRBJ2-7 TRBV4-2 - TRBD1 TGTGCCAGCAGCCCTGACAGGGGCCCCTACGAGCAGTACTTC CASSPDRGPYEQYF
TRBJ2-3 TRBV19 few - TGTGCCAGTAGTCAGATAACGGAGGATACGCAGTATTTT CASSQITEDTQYF
TRBJ2-7 TRBV29-1 once - TGCAGCGTTGTAATCCGCGACAGACCCTACGAGCAGTACTTC CSVVIRDRPYEQYF
TRBJ2-1 TRBV5-6 few - TGTGCCAGCAGCTCCCAGCTGGCGGCCGCAAGGAGTTTTGATAAGTTCTTC CASSSQLAAARSFDKFF
TRBJ1-2 TRBV7-7 - - TGTGCCAGCAGCTGGGGCAGGGGATTAGCTAACTATGGCTACACCTTC CASSWGRGLANYGYTF
TRBJ2-7 TRBV18 once - TGTGCCAGCTCACCACCCTCAGGGCGACACGAGCAGTACTTC CASSPPSGRHEQYF
TRBJ1-1 TRBV28 - - TGTGCCAGCACCATACCAGGGGACGCGGCTGAAGCTTTCTTT CASTIPGDAAEAFF
TRBJ2-5 TRBV6-1 - TRBD1 TGTGCCAGCAGTGAAGCGCTCGGGACAGCGGATAGGACCCAGTACTTC CASSEALGTADRTQYF
TRBJ2-7 TRBV29-1 - TRBD2 TGCAGCGCAACTAGCGGAAGCTCCTACGAGCAGTACTTC CSATSGSSYEQYF
TRBJ2-1 TRBV18 - TRBD1 TGTGCCAGCTCACCCCGGGACAGGGTCAATGAGCAGTTCTTC CASSPRDRVNEQFF
TRBJ2-2 TRBV2 - TRBD2 TGTGCCAGCAGTGAAGGCAGTAGCGGGAGGTTTCACACCGGGGAGCTGTTTTTT CASSEGSSGRFHTGELFF
TRBJ2-2 TRBV5-4 - TRBD2 TGTGCCAGCAGCCCCGGGACTAGCGGGAGGTCCGGGGAGCTGTTTTTT CASSPGTSGRSGELFF
TRBJ2-3 TRBV5-1 - - TGCGCCAGTTTTGACGTAGCTTCCGCCACAGATACGCAGTATTTT CASFDVASATDTQYF
TRBJ2-2 TRBV11-3 - TRBD1 TGTGCCAGCAGCCTGGGACAGGCGGGCGGGGAGCTGTTTTTT CASSLGQAGGELFF
TRBJ2-7 TRBV2 - - TGTGCCAGCAGTGAAACTAGCTCGTCCGAGCAGTACTTC CASSETSSSEQYF
TRBJ2-1 TRBV7-2 few TRBD2 TGTGCCAGCAGCCACAGATCGCTTAGCGGGAGGGTTGAGCAGTTCTTC CASSHRSLSGRVEQFF
TRBJ2-2 TRBV27 - TRBD2 TGTGCCAGCAGGAATAGGGCGGGAGGATCCGGGGAGCTGTTTTTT CASRNRAGGSGELFF
TRBJ2-2 TRBV19 - - TGTGCCAGTAGTACAAGGGGGAGACAACGCCGGGGGGACACCGGGGAGCTGTTTTTT CASSTRGRQRRGDTGELFF
TRBJ1-1 TRBV15 - - TGTGCCACCAGCAGACAATTAAGGACAGCGAACACTGAAGCTTTCTTT CATSRQLRTANTEAFF
TRBJ1-4 TRBV5-1 - TRBD1 TGCGCCAGCGGCACGGCGACCGGGCAGGGGGGAGAAAAACTGTTTTTT CASGTATGQGGEKLFF
TRBJ1-1 TRBV28 - - TGTGCCAGCAGTTTTAGAGAAGCTTTCTTT CASSFREAFF
TRBJ2-3 TRBV18 - - TGTGCCAGCTCACAGGGGCAATCTAGCACAGATACGCAGTATTTT CASSQGQSSTDTQYF
TRBJ1-3 TRBV21-1 - - TGTGCCAGCAGCCTACGGGCCACAGGTTCGGCTGGAAACACCATATATTTT CASSLRATGSAGNTIYF
TRBJ2-7 TRBV5-1 - - TGCGCCAGCAGCTTGGGACAGCTCTACGAGCAGTACTTC CASSLGQLYEQYF
TRBJ1-1 TRBV7-2 - TRBD1 TGTGCCAGCAGCTTAGGACAGGGTCACACTGAAGCTTTCTTT CASSLGQGHTEAFF
TRBJ1-5 TRBV28 - - TGTGCCAGCAGTTTGGGGGACACCTATCAGCCCCAGCATTTT CASSLGDTYQPQHF
TRBJ2-3 TRBV10-3 - - TGTGCCATCTCCCCGGTTAGGGCGGGCGACACAGATACGCAGTATTTT CAISPVRAGDTDTQYF
TRBJ2-1 TRBV5-4 - - TGTGCCAGCTCAATTAGGAGCTCCTACAATGAGCAGTTCTTC CASSIRSSYNEQFF
TRBJ2-3 TRBV28 - TRBD2 TGTGCCAGCAGTTCCCCGATGACTAGCGGGACTAGCACAGATACGCAGTATTTT CASSSPMTSGTSTDTQYF
TRBJ1-4 TRBV6-1 - - TGTGCCAGCAGTGAAGGAGTTGCAACTAATGAAAAACTGTTTTTT CASSEGVATNEKLFF
TRBJ2-5 TRBV30 - TRBD2 TGTGCCTGGGCGTGGGACTACGACCAAGAGACCCAGTACTTC CAWAWDYDQETQYF
TRBJ1-2 TRBV5-1 - - TGCGCCAGCAGCTTGGCCGGCCCCGGCGGCTATGGCTACACCTTC CASSLAGPGGYGYTF
TRBJ2-1 TRBV7-3 - TRBD2 TGTGCCAGCAGCCCAGGACTAGCGGGCGAGGAGCAGTTCTTC CASSPGLAGEEQFF
TRBJ2-5 TRBV7-6 - - TGTGCCAGCAGCTTCAACAGCGGTGGGGAGACCCAGTACTTC CASSFNSGGETQYF
TRBJ2-7 TRBV6-5 - - TGTGCCAGCAGTTACGCAATCTCCTACGAGCAGTACTTC CASSYAISYEQYF
TRBJ1-2 TRBV5-6 - - TGTGCCAGCAGCATACTAGGTAGGGCCAACTATGGCTACACCTTC CASSILGRANYGYTF
TRBJ2-3 TRBV10-1 - TRBD2 TGCGCCAGCAGTGAGTCGACTAGCGGGAGAACAGATACGCAGTATTTT CASSESTSGRTDTQYF
TRBJ2-1 TRBV9 - TRBD2 TGTGCCAGCAGCCCTCGGACTAGCGGGGCCATTGAGCAGTTCTTC CASSPRTSGAIEQFF
TRBJ1-2 TRBV7-9 - - TGTGCCAGCAGCTTAGGACAGCCTTATGGCTACACCTTC CASSLGQPYGYTF
TRBJ2-1 TRBV7-2 - TRBD2 TGTGCCAGCAGCGGGACTAGCGTGAACAATGAGCAGTTCTTC CASSGTSVNNEQFF
TRBJ2-7 TRBV11-2 - TRBD2 TGTGCCAGCAGCTTAGATCTAGCGGGGTCGGGGGCCGAGCAGTACTTC CASSLDLAGSGAEQYF
TRBJ2-7 TRBV28 few - TGTGCCAGCAGTCCCCCCCGGGGCTACGAGCAGTACTTC CASSPPRGYEQYF
TRBJ1-5 TRBV4-1 - - TGCGCCAGCAGCCAAGAAGCCAGACAGTTTAATCAGCCCCAGCATTTT CASSQEARQFNQPQHF
TRBJ2-7 TRBV19 - - TGTGCCAGTAGTATGCGGGACTTTAACTCCTACGAGCAGTACTTC CASSMRDFNSYEQYF
TRBJ1-2 TRBV2 few TRBD1 TGTGCCAGCAGTGGGGACAGGTCGGACTATGGCTACACCTTC CASSGDRSDYGYTF
TRBJ1-2 TRBV5-6 - - TGTGCCAGCAGCTTGGTTGCATCAGGCTACCCCTTC CASSLVASGYPF
TRBJ1-1 TRBV4-1 once TRBD1 TGCGCCAGCAGCCAAGCAGGGGGGCGAAGGACTGAAGCTTTCTTT CASSQAGGRRTEAFF
TRBJ1-1 TRBV28 few TRBD1 TGTGGAACCCGAGGGGGCTATTCAAACACTGAAGCTTTCTTT CGTRGGYSNTEAFF
TRBJ2-5 TRBV27 - - TGTGCCAGCAGTCCGTTTAGGGAGGCGGAGACCCAGTACTTC CASSPFREAETQYF
TRBJ1-4 TRBV29-1 - - TGCAGCGTTGGTGCCTCAAGGGAGGGAAAACTGTTTTTT CSVGASREGKLFF